These 32 T cell receptor beta chains were sequenced from one sample in a study of CD8 T cells in ankylosing spondylitis. TCRdb reprocessed the 5' RACE reads via MiXCR and lists one record per CDR3 protein. The sample consists of 200,000 to 300,000 distinct CDR3 sequences, more than 20% of them appearing once. The source material was blood, either unsorted or a sorted T cell fraction (not recorded which). All receptors come from a male donor with ankylosing spondylitis or in good health (not recorded which).

The table lists this clonotype with many counts. This chain links TRBV6-1 with TRBJ2-3; the D gene is possibly TRBD1 (7 bases). Trimming stripped 7 bases from V and 8 bases from J, with 19 bases between. CDR1 MNHNS and CDR2 SASEGT come from the germline V gene. The CDR3 is made up of 14 amino acids. The CDR3 bases are TGTGCCAGCACCAGACAGGGAGGAAAGGCTACGCAGTATTTT. Its translation is CASTRQGGKATQYF.

This clonotype was recorded a few times. The chain carries TRBV20-1 and TRBJ2-5; D gene uncertain. The germline gives CDR1 DFQATT, CDR2 SNEGSKA (reference sequence). The length of the CDR3 is 12 residues. Trimming stripped 5 bases from V and 5 bases from J, with 12 bases between. The CDR3 protein is CSADGTKETQYF. The CDR3 DNA reads as TGCAGTGCTGATGGCACCAAGGAGACCCAGTACTTC.

This clonotype appeared many times. This rearrangement joins TRBV7-9 to TRBJ1-5; D may be TRBD1 (5 bases). Germline V lookup: CDR1 SEHNR, CDR2 FQNEAQ (reference sequence). V shed 2 bases and J shed 5 bases, with 7 bases lying between them. The CDR3 has 13 amino acids. CDR3 residues: CASSLRGDQPQHF. The CDR3, as DNA: TGTGCCAGCAGCTTAAGAGGGGATCAGCCCCAGCATTTT.

In its sample, this clonotype was seen once. CDR3 protein: CASSLVLGNTEAFF. The CDR3 DNA is TGTGCCAGCAGCTTAGTTCTGGGGAACACTGAAGCTTTCTTT. V gene TRBV7-8 combines with J gene TRBJ1-1, with D unclear. Trimming removed 1 base from V and 1 base from J, with 7 bases in between. Germline V lookup: CDR1 SGHVS, CDR2 FQNEAQ. The CDR3 runs 14 residues.

This clonotype was observed a few times. V usage is TRBV4-1 and J usage is TRBJ2-3; a weak D match, TRBD2 (6 bases). Trimming removed 4 bases from V and 9 bases from J, with 14 bases in between. The CDR3 covers 13 residues. CDR1 is MGHRA and CDR2 is YSYEKL in the germline V gene. The CDR3 region has the DNA TGCGCCAGCAGCCCGTTGGTAGCGGCCACGCAGTATTTT. Protein sequence: CASSPLVAATQYF.

The chain uses TRBV5-1 and TRBJ1-4, with D possibly being TRBD1 (6 bases). The CDR3 length is 15 residues. V lost 4 bases to trimming and J lost 3 bases, with 13 bases between them. Germline CDR1 and CDR2: SGHRS and YFSETQ. CDR3 protein: CASSGTGTSNEKLFF. DNA of the CDR3: TGCGCCAGCAGCGGAACAGGGACCTCTAATGAAAAACTGTTTTTT.

In this sample, this clonotype turned up many times. The rearrangement joins TRBV12-3 or TRBV12-4 to TRBJ2-2, with D maybe TRBD1 (5 bases). Trimming shortened V by 3 bases and J by 5 bases, and 13 bases separated the two germline ends. This CDR3 is built from 15 residues. This CDR3 is CASSFFQGLTGELFF. For the CDR3, the DNA is TGTGCCAGCAGTTTTTTTCAGGGCTTGACCGGGGAGCTGTTTTTT.

This clonotype was seen ten or more times. The genes are TRBV12-3 or TRBV12-4 and TRBJ1-1; TRBD1 agrees at 7 bases. This CDR3 is built from 13 residues. The junction had 5 bases not matched to a gene; V was cut back by 6 bases and J by 4 bases. CDR3 in DNA: TGTGCCAGCAGAAAGACAGGGATCACTGAAGCTTTCTTT. Its translation is CASRKTGITEAFF.

This clonotype was seen many times. This chain connects TRBV12-3 or TRBV12-4 to TRBJ2-7, with a tentative D call TRBD1 (5 bases). Trimming removed 4 bases from V and 6 bases from J, with 10 bases in between. The CDR3 spans 12 residues. The CDR3 reads CASSSRQSEQYF. In DNA form, the CDR3 reads TGTGCCAGCAGTTCTAGACAGAGCGAGCAGTACTTC.

This clonotype has ten or more counts. The chain joins TRBV12-3 or TRBV12-4 to TRBJ1-6, with D maybe TRBD1 (5 bases). With 5 bases removed from V and 18 bases from J, the gap between germline ends came to 23 bases. This CDR3 has 14 residues. CDR3 nucleotides: TGTGCCAGCAGTCAGACCCCCCAGGGAGTGGGGACCCACTTT. Protein sequence: CASSQTPQGVGTHF.

The rearrangement joins TRBV12-3 or TRBV12-4 to TRBJ1-6, with D unclear. The CDR3 is 11 residues long. With 4 bases removed from V and 15 bases from J, the gap between germline ends came to 10 bases. The CDR3 DNA reads TGTGCCAGCAGTTCCCGGTTTCGCCTCCACTTT. Protein: CASSSRFRLHF.

This clonotype has more than one count but fewer than ten. The V call is TRBV10-3, the J call TRBJ2-1; TRBD1 matches 7 bases. Trimming at V came to 3 bases and at J to 6 bases, leaving 14 bases not matched to a gene. The CDR3 totals 17 residues. The germline V gene encodes CDR1 ENHRY and CDR2 SYGVKD. CDR3 in DNA: TGTGCCATCAGTGAACAAGAGGGGGCCGGGGTCCTCAATGAGCAGTTCTTC. It yields the protein CAISEQEGAGVLNEQFF.

The chain uses TRBV2 and TRBJ2-5; D not certain. V gave up 3 bases and J gave up 2 bases, with 13 bases separating them. From germline, CDR1 is SNHLY and CDR2 FYNNEI. The CDR3 length is 15 residues. The CDR3 DNA reads as TGTGCCAGCAGTGATGGGCTCCCCGGACAAGAGACCCAGTACTTC. This encodes CASSDGLPGQETQYF.

In its sample, this clonotype was seen a few times. The rearrangement links TRBV29-1 to TRBJ2-1, with 10 bases aligning to TRBD2. CDR1 SQVTM and CDR2 ANQGSEA come from the germline V gene. The CDR3 totals 11 residues. The V and J ends lost 7 bases and 13 bases, in that order; junction bases with no gene match: 7. The CDR3 is CSDRSGGRQFF. CDR3 bases: TGCAGCGACCGTAGCGGGGGGCGACAGTTCTTC.

This clonotype was detected only a few times. The genes are TRBV6-1 and TRBJ2-1, with 10 bases lining up with TRBD1. The V gene's germline CDR1 is MNHNS and CDR2 SASEGT. This CDR3 has 14 amino acids. With 6 bases clipped from V and 8 bases from J, the junction kept 7 bases outside the gene matches. CDR3 nucleotides: TGTGCCAGCAGCCCCGGGACAGGGGTTCATGAGCAGTTCTTC. It specifies CASSPGTGVHEQFF.

The chain combines TRBV20-1 with TRBJ1-1; D is unresolved. The CDR3 has 14 amino acids. Germline assignment: CDR1 DFQATT and CDR2 SNEGSKA (reference sequence). V shed 0 bases and J shed 2 bases, with 10 bases lying between them. In DNA, the CDR3 is TGCAGTGCTAGAGATTCCCCAGGCAACACTGAAGCTTTCTTT. It specifies CSARDSPGNTEAFF.

This clonotype was seen a single time. V gene TRBV10-3 combines with J gene TRBJ2-7; 12 positions match TRBD2. The CDR3 covers 15 residues. The V and J ends lost 4 bases and 2 bases, in that order; junction bases with no gene match: 3. Germline lookup yields CDR1 ENHRY and CDR2 SYGVKD. The CDR3 spells CAISGGLAGPYEQYF. In DNA, the CDR3 is TGTGCCATCAGTGGGGGACTAGCGGGCCCCTACGAGCAGTACTTC.

This clonotype has a handful of counts. V is TRBV29-1 and J is TRBJ1-4, with D unresolved. From germline, CDR1 is SQVTM and CDR2 ANQGSEA. Deletions cut 0 bases from V and 5 bases from J, with 7 bases between. This CDR3 contains 13 residues. The CDR3 protein is CSVEDELNEKLFF. CDR3 sequence (DNA): TGCAGCGTTGAAGATGAGTTAAATGAAAAACTGTTTTTT.

This clonotype was seen ten or more times. V gene TRBV20-1 combines with J gene TRBJ2-1, with D tentatively TRBD1 (6 bases). Germline V gene sequence: CDR1 DFQATT, CDR2 SNEGSKA (reference sequence). Trimming took off 3 bases at V and 15 bases at J, with 18 bases between the two ends. CDR3 length: 12 residues. The DNA for the CDR3 is TGCAGTGCTAGGGGACACTCCAGGTTGGGGTTCTTC. Amino acids: CSARGHSRLGFF.

This clonotype has at least ten counts. The chain combines TRBV3-1 with TRBJ2-7, with TRBD2 matching 7 bases. Germline trimming cut 4 bases from V and 0 bases from J; bases unmatched to any gene: 3. CDR3 length: 14 amino acids. The germline CDR1 and CDR2 sequences are LGHDT and YNNKEL (reference sequence). CDR3 protein: CASSLSGVSYEQYF. The CDR3 DNA reads as TGTGCCAGCAGCCTCAGCGGGGTCTCCTACGAGCAGTACTTC.

This clonotype was counted at least ten times. Germline is not matched at one junction end, which may reflect a read error. The genes are TRBV12-3 or TRBV12-4 and TRBJ2-4; unclear D gene. The CDR3 has 15 amino acids. CDR3 sequence reads: CASSSYGTVKTIQYF. The CDR3 DNA is TGTGCCAGCAGTTCATATGGAACGGTAAAAACCATTCAGTACTTC.

This clonotype was observed many times. The rearrangement links TRBV29-1 to TRBJ1-2; tentative D call: TRBD1 (5 bases). There are 12 residues in the CDR3. V was cut by 4 bases and J by 6 bases, with 12 bases left in between. In germline, CDR1 is SQVTM, CDR2 ANQGSEA. The CDR3 region has the DNA TGCAGCGTTGCAGGGTGGGTGAATGGCTACACCTTC. Translation gives CSVAGWVNGYTF.

In this sample, this clonotype turned up many times. The J gene is TRBJ1-1, the V gene TRBV5-1; 7 bases align to TRBD1. Germline CDR1 reads SGHRS; CDR2 reads YFSETQ. The junction had 0 bases not matched to a gene; V was cut back by 0 bases and J by 7 bases. The CDR3 covers 12 residues. CDR3 nucleotide sequence: TGCGCCAGCAGCTTGGACAGGGGTGAAGCTTTCTTT. It yields the protein CASSLDRGEAFF.

Many counts were recorded for this clonotype. The rearrangement links TRBV27 to TRBJ2-2; the D gene is possibly TRBD2 (6 bases). Germline V gene data show CDR1 as MNHEY and CDR2 as SMNVEV (reference sequence). The CDR3 is 18 residues long. Trimming shortened V by 2 bases and J by 7 bases, and 23 bases separated the two germline ends. In nucleotides, the CDR3 is TGTGCCAGCAGTTTAGGGTGGCGGGCGCAGTCGCGGGGCGGGGAGCTGTTTTTT. Translating it yields CASSLGWRAQSRGGELFF.

This clonotype was counted a few times. The rearrangement joins TRBV6-4 to TRBJ1-2, with D possibly being TRBD1 (5 bases). V gave up 4 bases and J gave up 10 bases, with 10 bases separating them. From germline, CDR1 is MRHNA and CDR2 SNTAGT. CDR3 length equals 11 residues. The CDR3 coding sequence is TGTGCCAGCAGTGGCCGGGACCCCTACACCTTC. Translating it yields CASSGRDPYTF.

This sequence joins TRBV20-1 and TRBJ2-7; tentative D call: TRBD1 (5 bases). With 1 base removed from V and 3 bases from J, the gap between germline ends came to 10 bases. This CDR3 has 13 residues. CDR1 is DFQATT and CDR2 is SNEGSKA in the germline V gene (reference sequence). For the CDR3, the DNA is TGCAGTGCTAGAGCTCTAGGGGTCTACGAGCAGTACTTC. Protein sequence: CSARALGVYEQYF.

This clonotype was seen a few times. The V gene is TRBV5-1, the J gene TRBJ1-2; D remains ambiguous. This CDR3 comprises 14 residues. Germline V gene lookup returns CDR1 SGHRS and CDR2 YFSETQ. Trimming shortened V by 0 bases and J by 2 bases, and 8 bases separated the two germline ends. This CDR3 is CASSLDGRNYGYTF. CDR3 nucleotides: TGCGCCAGCAGCTTGGATGGCCGAAACTATGGCTACACCTTC.

The CDR3 DNA reads as TGTGCCAGCAGTGACCGACAGGGGAATCAGCCCCAGCATTTT. Protein: CASSDRQGNQPQHF. The V gene is TRBV2, the J gene TRBJ1-5, with 8 bases aligning to TRBD1. From germline, CDR1 is SNHLY and CDR2 FYNNEI. Trimming removed 3 bases from V and 4 bases from J; junction bases left unmatched: 2. The CDR3 length is 14 residues.

The chain joins TRBV2 to TRBJ2-3; unclear D gene. Germline V CDR1 and CDR2: SNHLY, FYNNEI. V lost 6 bases and J lost 4, with 11 bases in between. This CDR3 spans 13 amino acids. CDR3 amino acids: CASRETWADTQYF. The CDR3, as DNA: TGTGCCAGCAGGGAAACTTGGGCAGATACGCAGTATTTT.

This clonotype was observed a handful of times. The chain joins TRBV5-1 to TRBJ2-7, with 10 bases fitting TRBD1. Germline V CDR1 and CDR2: SGHRS, YFSETQ. There are 14 residues in the CDR3. Trimming took 4 bases from V and 4 from J; bases not matched to a gene: 5. For the CDR3, the DNA is TGCGCCAGCAGCCAGGGACAGGGGCGGTACGAGCAGTACTTC. Protein product: CASSQGQGRYEQYF.

This clonotype has only a few counts. The V call is TRBV6-2 or TRBV6-3, the J call TRBJ2-3; TRBD2 might be the D (6 bases). This CDR3 spans 11 amino acids. Trimming removed 6 bases at V and 11 bases at J, with 12 bases between. Germline V CDR1 and CDR2: MNHEY, SVGEGT. The CDR3 DNA follows: TGTGCCAGCAGGGAGGGGATTCTGCAGTATTTT. As protein: CASREGILQYF.

This clonotype turned up a few times. The chain couples TRBV4-1 to TRBJ1-5, with D unclear. The V gene's germline CDR1 is MGHRA and CDR2 YSYEKL. The V end was cut by 2 bases, the J end by 2 bases, with 10 bases between. The CDR3 totals 15 residues. The CDR3 loop reads CASSQRFGGNQPQHF. CDR3 sequence (DNA): TGCGCCAGCAGCCAACGTTTTGGTGGCAATCAGCCCCAGCATTTT.